These 14 T cell receptor beta chains originate from one sample sequenced in a study of long-term antiretroviral therapy in people with HIV. The libraries were made with immunoSEQ v3.0 at survey level. Produced via immunoSEQ multiplex PCR; TCRdb's table is partial and in-frame only. The sample yields fewer than 30,000 clones, about 82% seen once. This sample comprised unsorted PBMCs, obtained 3 years after starting antiretroviral therapy. The receptors here all came from a man in his forties with HIV.

The chain joins TRBV6-1 to TRBJ1-5; D unclear. In germline, CDR1 is MNHNS, CDR2 SASEGT. This CDR3 comprises 13 residues. V lost 2 bases to trimming and J lost 12 bases, with 14 bases between them. The CDR3 region has the DNA TGTGCCAGCAGTGAACGGTTCGAGGGATACCAGCATTTT. The encoded protein is CASSERFEGYQHF.

The chain is built from TRBV25-1 and TRBJ1-1, with a tentative D call TRBD1 (6 bases). Germline V gene lookup returns CDR1 MGHDK and CDR2 SYGVNS. The CDR3 is 14 amino acids. The V and J ends lost 5 bases and 14 bases respectively, with 24 bases between them. CDR3 protein: CASSPGGALTGEFF. CDR3 in DNA: TGTGCCAGCAGTCCTGGGGGCGCCCTCACCGGAGAGTTCTTT.

This rearrangement joins TRBV11-2 to TRBJ2-2; no definite D call. Trimming stripped 3 bases from V and 7 bases from J, with 6 bases between. This CDR3 has 12 amino acids. Germline loops: CDR1 SGHAT, CDR2 FQNNGV. The CDR3 DNA reads TGTGCCAGCAGCTTCCTCGACGGGGAGCTGTTTTTT. This encodes CASSFLDGELFF.

The genes are TRBV27 and TRBJ1-1; D unclear. The CDR3 is made up of 11 amino acids. Germline V gene data show CDR1 as MNHEY and CDR2 as SMNVEV (reference sequence). Trimming took 1 base from V and 5 from J, leaving 2 bases between them. In DNA, the CDR3 is TGTGCCAGCAGTTTATTTACTGAAGCTTTCTTT. This gives the protein CASSLFTEAFF.

There are a few counts of this clone. The CDR3 DNA reads as TGTGCCAGCAGCTTGAGCGGCGCTGCGGACGAGCAGTACTTC. Its translation is CASSLSGAADEQYF. The chain uses TRBV5-4 and TRBJ2-7, with D maybe TRBD2 (5 bases). This CDR3 is built from 14 residues. V was pared by 1 base and J by 5 bases, with 13 bases between. Germline V gene sequence: CDR1 SGHNT, CDR2 YYREEE (reference sequence). The full variable domain, in which reference TRBV5-4 and TRBJ2-7 provide the parts outside the CDR3, is ETGVTQSPTHLIKTRGQQVTLRCSSQSGHNTVSWYQQALGQGPQFIFQYYREEENGRGNFPPRFSGLQFPNYSSELNVNALELDDSALYLCASSLSGAADEQYFGPGTRLTVT.

This clone was found once. This chain links TRBV6-5 with TRBJ1-1; maybe TRBD1 (5 bases). In germline, CDR1 is MNHEY, CDR2 SVGAGI. This CDR3 is built from 15 residues. V lost 6 bases and J lost 4, with 18 bases in between. CDR3 coding DNA: TGTGCCAGCAGACCCACTGGGGTCCAGGGCACTGAAGCTTTCTTT. Translated, it gives CASRPTGVQGTEAFF.

The chain links TRBV5-1 to TRBJ1-2; possible D gene TRBD1, 6 bases. V shed 2 bases and J shed 2 bases, with 7 bases lying between them. CDR3 length: 13 residues. The germline gives CDR1 SGHRS, CDR2 YFSETQ. The CDR3 loop reads CASSFTGNYGYTF. DNA of the CDR3: TGCGCCAGCAGCTTCACAGGGAACTATGGCTACACCTTC.

V usage is TRBV7-8 and J usage is TRBJ1-2, with D hard to call. V was shortened by 0 bases and J by 1 base, with 3 bases between the two germline ends. CDR3 length equals 13 residues. Germline CDR1 reads SGHVS; CDR2 reads FQNEAQ. CDR3 nucleotides: TGTGCCAGCAGCTTAGCGGTTAACTATGGCTACACCTTC. Translation gives CASSLAVNYGYTF.

This clone came up a few times. The chain has TRBV19 and TRBJ1-5; tentatively, D is TRBD1 (6 bases). Germline V gene lookup returns CDR1 LNHDA and CDR2 SQIVND (reference sequence). The germline V and J ends were trimmed by 5 bases and 1 base, with 9 bases remaining between them. The CDR3 totals 14 residues. CDR3 in DNA: TGTGCCAGTAGTTTAACAGGGAGCAATCAGCCCCAGCATTTT. This sequence encodes CASSLTGSNQPQHF.

The V and J genes are TRBV18 and TRBJ1-1, with no clear D. Between the trimmed V and J ends, which lost 3 bases and 0 bases, there was a span of 14 bases. CDR3 size: 16 residues. Germline V lookup: CDR1 KGHSH, CDR2 LQKENI. The chain's CDR3 is CASSPLPPLMNTEAFF. For the CDR3, the DNA is TGTGCCAGCTCACCCCTCCCGCCCTTAATGAACACTGAAGCTTTCTTT.

This clone was picked up a small number of times. Here the CDR3 DNA reads TGTGCCAGCAGTAGAGCGGGATTGAGCACAGATACGCAGTATTTT. This codes for CASSRAGLSTDTQYF. The chain carries TRBV6-5 and TRBJ2-3, with 7 bases fitting TRBD2. Germline values: CDR1 MNHEY, CDR2 SVGAGI. The V gene end was trimmed by 5 bases and the J gene end by 0 bases; junction bases not matched to a gene: 5. The CDR3 covers 15 residues.

This clone has just one count. The V gene is TRBV5-1, the J gene TRBJ2-7; 8 nucleotides line up with TRBD1. The CDR3 extends over 14 amino acids. Per germline, CDR1 SGHRS and CDR2 YFSETQ. V gave up 0 bases and J gave up 4 bases; unmatched junction bases: 3. The chain's CDR3 is CASSLGTGIYEQYF. The CDR3 nucleotides read TGCGCCAGCAGCTTGGGGACAGGGATATACGAGCAGTACTTC.

The V and J genes are TRBV7-3 and TRBJ2-1; D remains unclear. V was cut by 1 base and J by 0 bases, with 10 bases left in between. The CDR3 is made up of 16 amino acids. From germline, CDR1 is SGHTA and CDR2 FQGTGA. DNA for the CDR3: TGTGCCAGCAGCTTAATCCAAGCGAGCTCCTACAATGAGCAGTTCTTC. This gives the protein CASSLIQASSYNEQFF.

This sequence joins TRBV6-5 and TRBJ2-7, with TRBD2 as a possible D gene (5 bases). Trimming cost V 8 bases and J 0 bases, with 14 bases left between them. This CDR3 region has 14 residues. Germline V lookup: CDR1 MNHEY, CDR2 SVGAGI. The CDR3 sequence: CASGSHGDSYEQYF. In DNA form, the CDR3 reads TGTGCCAGCGGATCCCACGGGGACTCCTACGAGCAGTACTTC.